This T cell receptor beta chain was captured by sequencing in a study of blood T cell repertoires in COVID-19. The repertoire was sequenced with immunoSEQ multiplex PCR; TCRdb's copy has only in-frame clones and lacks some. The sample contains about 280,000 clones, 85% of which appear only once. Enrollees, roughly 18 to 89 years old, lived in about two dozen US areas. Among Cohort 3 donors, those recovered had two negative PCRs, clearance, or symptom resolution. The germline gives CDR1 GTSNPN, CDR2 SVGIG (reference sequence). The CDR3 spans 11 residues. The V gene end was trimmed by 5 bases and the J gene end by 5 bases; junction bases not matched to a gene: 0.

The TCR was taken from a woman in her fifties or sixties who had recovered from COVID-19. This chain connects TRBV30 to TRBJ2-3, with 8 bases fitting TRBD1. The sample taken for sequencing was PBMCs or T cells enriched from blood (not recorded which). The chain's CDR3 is CAWGQGDTQYF. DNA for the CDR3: TGTGCCTGGGGACAGGGAGATACGCAGTATTTT.